This TCR beta chain was recovered during a study of blood T cell repertoires in COVID-19. The assay was immunoSEQ multiplex PCR, and TCRdb's table has in-frame clones only and misses some. The sample lists tens of thousands of clones, 81% occurring once. Germline V gene sequence: CDR1 MDHEN, CDR2 SYDVKM. CDR3 size: 15 residues. With 5 bases removed from V and 1 base from J, the gap between germline ends came to 14 bases. The sequenced sample consisted of peripheral blood. The sequence came from a man at least 80 years old with acute or convalescent COVID-19. The chain recombines TRBV28 with TRBJ1-1; the D is unclear. CDR3 in amino acids: CASSRVGLPNTEAFF. The CDR3 DNA is TGTGCCAGCAGTCGCGTCGGACTGCCGAACACTGAAGCTTTCTTT. The full variable domain, in which reference TRBV28 and TRBJ1-1 provide the parts outside the CDR3, is DVKVTQSSRYLVKRTGEKVFLECVQDMDHENMFWYRQDPGLGLRLIYFSYDVKMKEKGDIPEGYSVSREKKERFSLILESASTNQTSMYLCASSRVGLPNTEAFFGQGTRLTVV.